This TCR beta chain was obtained from a study of T cell responses to AZD1222 COVID-19 vaccine. Whole-study findings and limits: With dominance at 160-218 and 743-854, vaccine-associated CD4 TCRs spanned spike.

Clones were sequenced by immunoSEQ multiplex PCR, and TCRdb holds only the in-frame ones, with some missing. The table shows 73,000 or so clones, with 82% occurring only once. The V and J ends lost 1 base and 3 bases, in that order; junction bases with no gene match: 2. This CDR3 region has 16 residues. Germline CDR1 is LGHNA and CDR2 is YNFKEQ. About this clone: Its target is not known.

This specimen was peripheral blood, taken on day 0 of AZD1222 vaccination. This sequence was found in an adult in good health. The chain links TRBV4-2 to TRBJ2-5; TRBD2 aligns across 13 bases. In DNA, the CDR3 is TGTGCCAGCAGCCAAGGACTAGCGGGGGGTGAAGAGACCCAGTACTTC. It codes for CASSQGLAGGEETQYF.